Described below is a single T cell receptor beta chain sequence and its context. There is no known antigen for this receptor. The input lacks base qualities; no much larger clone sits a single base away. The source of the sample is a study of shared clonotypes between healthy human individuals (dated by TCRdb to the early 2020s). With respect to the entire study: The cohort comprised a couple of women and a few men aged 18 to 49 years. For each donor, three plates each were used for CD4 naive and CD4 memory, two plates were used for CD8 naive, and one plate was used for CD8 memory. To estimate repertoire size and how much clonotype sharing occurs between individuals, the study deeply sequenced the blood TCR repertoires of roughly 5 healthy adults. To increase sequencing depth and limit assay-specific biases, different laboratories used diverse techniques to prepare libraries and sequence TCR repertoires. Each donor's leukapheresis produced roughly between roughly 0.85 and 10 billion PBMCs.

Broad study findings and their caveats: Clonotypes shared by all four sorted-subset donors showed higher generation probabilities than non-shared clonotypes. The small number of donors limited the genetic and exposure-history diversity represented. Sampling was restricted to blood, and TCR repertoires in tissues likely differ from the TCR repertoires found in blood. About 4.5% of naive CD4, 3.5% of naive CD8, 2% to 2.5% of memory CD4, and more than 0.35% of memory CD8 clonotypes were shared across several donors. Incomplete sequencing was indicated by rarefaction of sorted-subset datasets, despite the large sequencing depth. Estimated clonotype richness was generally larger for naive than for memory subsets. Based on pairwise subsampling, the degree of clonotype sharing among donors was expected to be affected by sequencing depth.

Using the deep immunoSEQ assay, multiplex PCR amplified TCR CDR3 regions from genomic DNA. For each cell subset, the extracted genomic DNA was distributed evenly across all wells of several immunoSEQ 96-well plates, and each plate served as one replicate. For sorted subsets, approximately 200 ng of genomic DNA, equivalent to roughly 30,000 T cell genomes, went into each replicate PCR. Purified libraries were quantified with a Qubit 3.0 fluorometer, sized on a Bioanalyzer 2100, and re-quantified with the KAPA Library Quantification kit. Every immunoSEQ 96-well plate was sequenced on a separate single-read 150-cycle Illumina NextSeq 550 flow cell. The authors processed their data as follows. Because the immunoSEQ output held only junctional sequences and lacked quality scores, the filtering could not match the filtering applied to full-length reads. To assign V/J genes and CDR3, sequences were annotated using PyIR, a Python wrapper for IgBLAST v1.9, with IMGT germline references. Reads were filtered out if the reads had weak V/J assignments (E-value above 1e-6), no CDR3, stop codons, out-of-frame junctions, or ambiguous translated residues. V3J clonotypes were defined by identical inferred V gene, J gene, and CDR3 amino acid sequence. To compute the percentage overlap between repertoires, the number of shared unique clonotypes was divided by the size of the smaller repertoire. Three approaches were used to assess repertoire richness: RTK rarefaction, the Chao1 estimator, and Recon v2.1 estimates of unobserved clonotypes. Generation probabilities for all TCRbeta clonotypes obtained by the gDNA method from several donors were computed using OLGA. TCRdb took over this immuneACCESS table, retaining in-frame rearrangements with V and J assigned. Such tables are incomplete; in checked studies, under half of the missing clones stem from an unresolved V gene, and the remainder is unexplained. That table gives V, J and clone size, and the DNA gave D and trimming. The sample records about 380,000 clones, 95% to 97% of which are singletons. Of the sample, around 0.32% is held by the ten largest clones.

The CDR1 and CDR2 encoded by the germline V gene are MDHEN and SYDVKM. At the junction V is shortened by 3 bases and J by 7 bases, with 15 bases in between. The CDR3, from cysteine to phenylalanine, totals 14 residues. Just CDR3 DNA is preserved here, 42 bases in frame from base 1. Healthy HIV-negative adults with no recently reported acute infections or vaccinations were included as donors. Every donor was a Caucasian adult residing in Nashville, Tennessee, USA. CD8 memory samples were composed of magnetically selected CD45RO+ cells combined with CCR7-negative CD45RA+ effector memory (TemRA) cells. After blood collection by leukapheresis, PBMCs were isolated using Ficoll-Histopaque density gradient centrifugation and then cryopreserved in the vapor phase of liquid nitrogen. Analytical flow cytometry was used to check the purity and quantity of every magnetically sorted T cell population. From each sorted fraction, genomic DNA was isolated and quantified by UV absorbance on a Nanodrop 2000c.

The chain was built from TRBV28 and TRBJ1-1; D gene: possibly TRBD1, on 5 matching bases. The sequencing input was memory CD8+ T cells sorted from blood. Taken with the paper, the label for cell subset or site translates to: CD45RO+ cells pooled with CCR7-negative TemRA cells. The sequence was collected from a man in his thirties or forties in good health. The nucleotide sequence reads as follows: TGTGCCAGCAGTTTCCTACAGGAGGCCAATGAAGCTTTCTTT. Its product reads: CASSFLQEANEAFF.